These 11 T cell receptor beta chains came from one sample sequenced in a study of shared clonotypes between healthy human individuals. CD45RO-negative, CCR7-positively selected cells formed the naive CD8 fraction, excluding terminally differentiated effector memory CD45RA+ cells. Assay: immunoSEQ multiplex PCR; the TCRdb copy retains only in-frame clones and omits some. The repertoire holds around 1.9 million clones, with around 95% as singletons. Sequencing was done on a sample of naive CD8+ T cells from PBMCs. The receptors originated from a man in his late teens or twenties in good health. Some clones in this sample may be carry-over from other donors' samples.

This clone has a single count. The J gene is TRBJ2-7, the V gene TRBV5-1; perhaps D is TRBD1 or TRBD2 (6 bases each). The CDR3 is 13 amino acids. Trimming cost V 5 bases and J 3 bases, with 12 bases left between them. Per the germline V gene, CDR1 is SGHRS and CDR2 is YFSETQ. CDR3 loop: CASSKRGDYEQYF. DNA of the CDR3: TGCGCCAGCAGTAAGAGGGGGGACTACGAGCAGTACTTC. The variable domain in full, completed from reference TRBV5-1 and TRBJ2-7, reads KAGVTQTPRYLIKTRGQQVTLSCSPISGHRSVSWYQQTPGQGLQFLFEYFSETQRNKGNFPGRFSGRQFSNSRSEMNVSTLELGDSALYLCASSKRGDYEQYFGPGTRLTVT.

CDR3 protein: CAHRTGSSYEQYF. The CDR3 coding sequence is TGTGCACACAGAACAGGGAGCTCCTACGAGCAGTACTTC. The rearrangement joins TRBV2 to TRBJ2-7; TRBD1 might be the D (6 bases). Germline CDR1 and CDR2: SNHLY and FYNNEI. This CDR3 region has 13 residues.

This clone has only one observation. The V gene is TRBV27, the J gene TRBJ2-2; D may match TRBD1 or TRBD2 (5 bases each). V gave up 6 bases and J gave up 3 bases, with 17 bases separating them. This CDR3 is 16 amino acids long. Germline V CDR1 and CDR2: MNHEY, SMNVEV (reference sequence). In DNA, the CDR3 is TGTGCCAGCAGACCCCCAGGGTCGAGGGACACCGGGGAGCTGTTTTTT. This encodes CASRPPGSRDTGELFF.

The rearrangement links TRBV4-2 to TRBJ2-7; TRBD1 matches at 7 bases. Germline CDR1 is LGHNA and CDR2 is YNFKEQ. Losses at the gene ends were 4 bases for V and 2 bases for J; bases not matched to a gene: 8. This CDR3 is built from 15 residues. The CDR3 reads CASSPAADRPYEQYF. CDR3 DNA: TGTGCCAGCAGCCCCGCGGCGGACAGGCCCTACGAGCAGTACTTC.

The chain couples TRBV14 to TRBJ1-2, with D uncertain. V was pared by 0 bases and J by 0 bases, with 8 bases between. Looked up from germline, CDR1 is SGHDN and CDR2 is FVKESK. This CDR3 has 15 amino acids. The CDR3 loop reads CASSQDGPANYGYTF. The CDR3, as DNA: TGTGCCAGCAGCCAAGATGGCCCCGCTAACTATGGCTACACCTTC.

The chain links TRBV7-8 to TRBJ2-1; TRBD1 is a possible D gene (8 bases). V gave up 5 bases and J gave up 0 bases, with 17 bases separating them. From germline, CDR1 is SGHVS and CDR2 FQNEAQ. The CDR3 contains 17 residues. This CDR3 reads CASSKGRGQASYNEQFF. In DNA form, the CDR3 reads TGTGCCAGCAGCAAGGGGAGGGGACAGGCCTCCTACAATGAGCAGTTCTTC.

V is TRBV4-1 and J is TRBJ2-1; TRBD2 matches at 12 bases. The V segment lost 3 bases and the J segment 4 bases; nucleotides outside the gene matches: 7. The CDR3 spans 17 residues. From germline, CDR1 is MGHRA and CDR2 YSYEKL. The CDR3 loop is CASSQTKTSGRYNEQFF. DNA of the CDR3: TGCGCCAGCAGCCAGACAAAAACTAGCGGGAGGTACAATGAGCAGTTCTTC.

The V call is TRBV9, the J call TRBJ2-1; 7 bases fit TRBD2. Germline V gene sequence: CDR1 SGDLS, CDR2 YYNGEE. The V gene end was trimmed by 3 bases and the J gene end by 1 base; junction bases not matched to a gene: 10. The CDR3 runs to 17 residues. The chain's CDR3 is CASSAVRGGSSYNEQFF. CDR3 nucleotides: TGTGCCAGCAGCGCCGTCCGAGGCGGGAGTTCCTACAATGAGCAGTTCTTC.

The chain employs TRBV10-3 and TRBJ2-7, with TRBD1 identical over 7 bases. The V and J ends lost 9 bases and 3 bases, in that order; junction bases with no gene match: 23. CDR1 and CDR2 from the germline V gene are ENHRY and SYGVKD. This CDR3 comprises 18 residues. The CDR3 protein is CAIVRIGDRVLVGYEQYF. In DNA, the CDR3 is TGTGCCATAGTCCGGATTGGTGACAGGGTTTTAGTTGGCTACGAGCAGTACTTC.

This clone was detected only once. V and J are TRBV7-8 and TRBJ1-4; 8 bases are shared with TRBD1. The CDR3 extends over 15 amino acids. The V segment lost 0 bases and the J segment 5 bases; nucleotides outside the gene matches: 2. Per the germline V gene, CDR1 is SGHVS and CDR2 is FQNEAQ. CDR3 coding DNA: TGTGCCAGCAGCTTAGCGGACAGGGAGAATGAAAAACTGTTTTTT. This sequence encodes CASSLADRENEKLFF.

The CDR3 reads CASSLAPQTDTQYF. CDR3 nucleotide sequence: TGTGCCAGCAGCTTAGCACCTCAGACAGATACGCAGTATTTT. V is TRBV7-9 and J is TRBJ2-3; D gene unclear. Germline V gene lookup returns CDR1 SEHNR and CDR2 FQNEAQ (reference sequence). The CDR3 sequence is 14 residues long. The germline V and J ends were trimmed by 0 bases and 3 bases, with 7 bases remaining between them.